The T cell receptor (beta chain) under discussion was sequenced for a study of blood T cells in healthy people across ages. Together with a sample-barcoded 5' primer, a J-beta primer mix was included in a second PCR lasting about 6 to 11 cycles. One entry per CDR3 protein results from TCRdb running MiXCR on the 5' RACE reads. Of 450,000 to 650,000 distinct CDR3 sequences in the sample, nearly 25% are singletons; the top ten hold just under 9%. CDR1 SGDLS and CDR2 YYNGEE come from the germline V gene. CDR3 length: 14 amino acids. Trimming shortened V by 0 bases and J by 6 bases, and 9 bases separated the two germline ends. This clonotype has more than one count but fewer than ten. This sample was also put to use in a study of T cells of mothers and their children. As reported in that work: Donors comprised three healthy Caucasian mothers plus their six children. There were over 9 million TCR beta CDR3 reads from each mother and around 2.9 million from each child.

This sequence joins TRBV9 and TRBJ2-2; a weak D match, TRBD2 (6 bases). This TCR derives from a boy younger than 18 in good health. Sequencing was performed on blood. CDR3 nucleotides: TGTGCCAGCAGCGTAGTCACGGGAGCCGGGGAGCTGTTTTTT. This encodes CASSVVTGAGELFF. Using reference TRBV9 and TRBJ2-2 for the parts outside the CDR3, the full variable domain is DSGVTQTPKHLITATGQRVTLRCSPRSGDLSVYWYQQSLDQGLQFLIQYYNGEERAKGNILERFSAQQFPDLHSELNLSSLELGDSALYFCASSVVTGAGELFFGEGSRLTVL.